This T cell receptor (beta chain) is from a study of cytomegalovirus exposure and HLA in healthy donors. Study-level results: Later on, an analysis tied roughly 17,000 TCR beta sequences to HLA alleles at 0.05 false discovery rate. The productive fraction for most TCR beta V segments was about 87% or about 30% in an earlier analysis. Most sequenced TCRs were rare (though some public TCRs occurred in many donors).

Both 60 Vbeta primers and 13 Jbeta primers went into the PCR. Data came from immunoSEQ multiplex PCR; TCRdb stores just in-frame clones and leaves some out. The sample data list about 130,000 clones. J lost 10 bases, V lost 4 bases, and 12 bases had no gene match. This CDR3 region has 15 residues. Germline lookup yields CDR1 MNHEY and CDR2 SVGAGI. Comment on this clone: Its antigen is as yet unknown.

Unrecorded immune exposure was likely among donors, who were nominally healthy when sampled. The sample consisted of PBMCs. This chain uses TRBV6-5 with TRBJ2-1; 8 nucleotides align to TRBD2. The clonotype originates from a man aged 18 to 29 in good health and CMV-seronegative. CDR3 in amino acids: CASSLVAGKSGEQFF. As DNA, the CDR3 is TGTGCCAGCAGTTTGGTAGCGGGGAAATCGGGGGAGCAGTTCTTC.